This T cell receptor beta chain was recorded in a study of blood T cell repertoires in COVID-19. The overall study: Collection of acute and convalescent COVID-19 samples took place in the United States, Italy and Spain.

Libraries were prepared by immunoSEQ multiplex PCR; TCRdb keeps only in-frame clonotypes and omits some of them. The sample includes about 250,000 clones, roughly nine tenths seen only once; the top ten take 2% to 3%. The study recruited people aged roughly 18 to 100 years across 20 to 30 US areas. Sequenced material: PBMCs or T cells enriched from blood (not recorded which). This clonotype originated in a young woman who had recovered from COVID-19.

CDR3 region: CASRSGDPGTEAFF. The CDR3 nucleotides are TGTGCCAGCAGGTCAGGGGACCCGGGCACTGAAGCTTTCTTT. This chain links TRBV6-5 with TRBJ1-1, with TRBD1 as a possible D gene (6 bases). The length of the CDR3 is 14 residues. Trimming took off 6 bases at V and 4 bases at J, with 15 bases between the two ends. In germline, CDR1 is MNHEY, CDR2 SVGAGI.